Below, 29 T cell receptor beta chains from the same sample are listed, as sequenced in a study of blood T cells in healthy people across ages. PCR was performed a second time for about 7 to 11 cycles using a sample-barcoded 5' primer and a J-beta primer mix. TCRdb itself ran the 5' RACE reads through MiXCR, one entry per CDR3 protein. The sample yields roughly 800,000 distinct CDR3 sequences, about three fifths seen once. Sequencing was done on a sample of blood. These TCRs come from a man younger than 40 in good health.

The CDR3 DNA follows: TGTGCCAGCAGTTACTCCCGGGACAGTCTCGAGCAGTACTTC. Amino acids: CASSYSRDSLEQYF. The chain carries TRBV6-5 and TRBJ2-7; TRBD1 matches at 7 bases. Unmatched junction bases numbered 5, after V lost 0 bases and J lost 6 bases. There are 14 residues in the CDR3. Germline-derived CDR1 and CDR2 are MNHEY and SVGAGI.

This rearrangement joins TRBV13 to TRBJ2-3; the D call may be TRBD1 or TRBD2 (5 bases each). Germline V lookup: CDR1 PRHDT, CDR2 FYEKMQ (reference sequence). There are 11 residues in the CDR3. V lost 8 bases, J lost 8 bases, and 11 bases lay in between. The CDR3, as DNA: TGTGCCAGCGGAGAGGGGAGTACGCAGTATTTT. It encodes CASGEGSTQYF.

This chain connects TRBV20-1 to TRBJ2-3, with a possible D match to TRBD1 (7 bases). The germline V gene encodes CDR1 DFQATT and CDR2 SNEGSKA (reference sequence). V dropped 3 bases and J dropped 4 bases, with 14 bases sitting between them. The CDR3 sequence is 14 residues long. The CDR3 DNA is TGCAGTGCTAGGGAGGGGGCGCGCGCAGATACGCAGTATTTT. Its protein is CSAREGARADTQYF.

This clonotype has more than one count but fewer than ten. The chain employs TRBV6-1 and TRBJ2-4; D is ambiguous. The assigned J gene may be wrong: the sequence end matches TRBJ2-7 better. This CDR3 is 15 amino acids long. Germline lookup yields CDR1 MNHNS and CDR2 SASEGT. The CDR3 loop is CASSELSGRPYEQYF. The CDR3 region has the DNA TGTGCCAGCAGTGAACTCTCCGGCAGACCCTACGAGCAGTACTTC.

The chain carries TRBV7-9 and TRBJ2-6; the D is unclear. V lost 1 base and J 2 bases, leaving 6 bases between the germline ends. Germline CDR1 reads SEHNR; CDR2 reads FQNEAQ (reference sequence). This CDR3 is built from 15 residues. The CDR3 protein is CASSLERPGANVLTF. CDR3 nucleotide sequence: TGTGCCAGCAGCTTAGAGCGACCTGGGGCCAACGTCCTGACTTTC.

This chain connects TRBV7-2 to TRBJ2-3, with unresolved D. V lost 5 bases, J lost 6 bases, and 12 bases lay in between. In germline, CDR1 is SGHTA, CDR2 FQGNSA. This CDR3 region has 13 residues. For the CDR3, the DNA is TGTGCCAGCAGCCGTACAAAGGCGGATACGCAGTATTTT. Protein product: CASSRTKADTQYF.

V and J are TRBV20-1 and TRBJ1-1; no reliable D call. Germline V lookup: CDR1 DFQATT, CDR2 SNEGSKA (reference sequence). The CDR3 is 16 residues long. V was clipped by 3 bases and J by 5 bases, with 22 bases between them. The CDR3 here is CSASPGGFDVGTEAFF. DNA of the CDR3: TGCAGTGCTAGCCCGGGCGGGTTTGATGTGGGAACTGAAGCTTTCTTT.

This clonotype occurred a few times. This chain joins TRBV29-1 and TRBJ2-5; D ambiguous. V lost 4 bases and J lost 2, with 11 bases in between. CDR3 length: 13 residues. The germline gives CDR1 SQVTM, CDR2 ANQGSEA. The CDR3 region is CSVVRQLQETQYF. As DNA, the CDR3 is TGCAGCGTTGTAAGGCAGCTTCAAGAGACCCAGTACTTC.

This chain links TRBV20-1 with TRBJ2-5; D perhaps matches TRBD2 (7 bases). Germline V CDR1 and CDR2: DFQATT, SNEGSKA (reference sequence). The CDR3 length is 14 residues. Trimming stripped 5 bases from V and 2 bases from J, with 15 bases between. The CDR3 DNA reads as TGCAGTGCTCCCAGGAGGGGGGGTCAAGAGACCCAGTACTTC. Translated: CSAPRRGGQETQYF.

This chain uses TRBV4-3 with TRBJ2-1; D is unclear. CDR1 is LGHNA, CDR2 YSLEER, per germline. Trimming pared 5 bases from V and 12 bases from J, leaving 17 bases between. The CDR3 has 13 residues. This CDR3 reads CASSGFLFDGQFF. DNA of the CDR3: TGCGCCAGCAGCGGTTTTTTGTTCGATGGGCAGTTCTTC.

The chain uses TRBV7-9 and TRBJ2-1; the D gene is possibly TRBD1 (5 bases). V lost 1 base and J 2 bases, leaving 9 bases between the germline ends. The CDR3 consists of 15 residues. Germline V gene sequence: CDR1 SEHNR, CDR2 FQNEAQ (reference sequence). For the CDR3, the DNA is TGTGCCAGCAGCTTAGTTCAGGGAACCTACAATGAGCAGTTCTTC. Translating it yields CASSLVQGTYNEQFF.

This chain uses TRBV18 with TRBJ2-7, with a possible D match to TRBD2 (5 bases). Deletions cut 2 bases from V and 0 bases from J, with 20 bases between. Germline V CDR1 and CDR2: KGHSH, LQKENI. This CDR3 region has 18 residues. The CDR3 loop is CASSPWMSTKESSYEQYF. In nucleotides, the CDR3 is TGTGCCAGCTCACCATGGATGTCGACTAAAGAGAGCTCCTACGAGCAGTACTTC.

This clonotype was recorded a few times. The gene calls are TRBV29-1 and TRBJ2-1, with 7 bases matching TRBD2. V lost 7 bases and J lost 8; bases outside the gene matches: 14. This CDR3 has 14 amino acids. Germline V gives CDR1 SQVTM, CDR2 ANQGSEA. CDR3 bases: TGCAGCGCCGACGTGGAGCGGGACTCTTATGAGCAGTTCTTC. It encodes CSADVERDSYEQFF.

The V call is TRBV4-3, the J call TRBJ2-7; D is unclear. Germline V CDR1 and CDR2: LGHNA, YSLEER. CDR3 length equals 15 residues. V was cut by 0 bases and J by 0 bases, with 9 bases left in between. CDR3 coding DNA: TGCGCCAGCAGCCAAGATCGAGCGCTCTCCTACGAGCAGTACTTC. The encoded protein is CASSQDRALSYEQYF.

This clonotype was recorded at least ten times. The rearrangement uses TRBV7-9 and TRBJ1-2, with D perhaps TRBD1 (5 bases). V lost 0 bases and J 6 bases, leaving 5 bases between the germline ends. Germline V gives CDR1 SEHNR, CDR2 FQNEAQ (reference sequence). This CDR3 is 12 amino acids long. The CDR3 region has the DNA TGTGCCAGCAGCTTAGCAGGGGATGGCTACACCTTC. This gives the protein CASSLAGDGYTF.

This clonotype was counted ten times or more. The chain joins TRBV20-1 to TRBJ1-2; no clear D gene. The CDR3 spans 12 residues. Germline V lookup: CDR1 DFQATT, CDR2 SNEGSKA (reference sequence). The V end lost 2 bases, the J end lost 8 bases, and 12 bases lay between the germline ends. The chain's CDR3 is CSARLVTVGYTF. The CDR3 region has the DNA TGCAGTGCTAGACTGGTTACGGTCGGCTACACCTTC.

V and J are TRBV12-5 and TRBJ2-4; tentatively, D is TRBD1 (6 bases). The better agreement between TRBJ2-7 and the DNA end casts doubt on the J call. The germline V gene has CDR1 LGHNT and CDR2 FRNRAP. CDR3 size: 14 residues. In nucleotides, the CDR3 is TGTGCTAGTGGTTTGGGGCAGGGGCTTGGCGAGCAGTACTTC. It translates to CASGLGQGLGEQYF.

This sequence joins TRBV29-1 and TRBJ2-3; 8 bases line up with TRBD2. The CDR3 consists of 13 residues. Germline CDR1 SQVTM, CDR2 ANQGSEA. The CDR3 nucleotides are TGCGGCGCGGAGAGCGGGGGTACAGATACGCAGTATTTT. The encoded protein is CGAESGGTDTQYF.

The V gene is TRBV20-1, the J gene TRBJ2-5; TRBD1 is a possible D gene (6 bases). V was clipped by 4 bases and J by 6 bases, with 24 bases between them. This CDR3 region has 16 residues. Per the germline V gene, CDR1 is DFQATT and CDR2 is SNEGSKA (reference sequence). The DNA of the CDR3 is TGCAGTGCTACGGGTGGGGAAACAGGGAACGTCCAGACCCAGTACTTC. This sequence encodes CSATGGETGNVQTQYF.

The chain uses TRBV6-2 or TRBV6-3 and TRBJ2-3, with 7 bases matching TRBD2. V trimming: 2 bases; J trimming: 2 bases; junction bases outside the gene matches: 4. The CDR3 covers 15 residues. Germline V lookup: CDR1 MNHEY, CDR2 SVGEGT. The CDR3 here is CASSYIGRTTDTQYF. The CDR3, as DNA: TGTGCCAGCAGTTACATCGGGAGGACCACAGATACGCAGTATTTT.

This clonotype has more than one count but fewer than ten. In nucleotides, the CDR3 is TGTGCCAGCAGTCCCCATAACTCAGAGACCCAGTACTTC. As protein: CASSPHNSETQYF. The rearrangement joins TRBV7-3 to TRBJ2-5, with no clear D. The CDR3 is 13 residues long. The V gene lost 6 bases and the J gene lost 4 bases, with 12 bases spanning the gap. Per the germline V gene, CDR1 is SGHTA and CDR2 is FQGTGA.

V and J are TRBV12-3 or TRBV12-4 and TRBJ2-1; tentative D call: TRBD2 (5 bases). Trimming took off 2 bases at V and 4 bases at J, with 12 bases between the two ends. The CDR3 is 15 residues long. CDR3 amino acids: CASSLRAGEYNEQFF. The CDR3 coding sequence is TGTGCCAGCAGTTTAAGGGCGGGCGAATACAATGAGCAGTTCTTC.

V is TRBV5-6 and J is TRBJ2-5, with 7 bases aligning to TRBD1. Trimming took 1 base from V and 2 from J; bases not matched to a gene: 5. Germline V gene data show CDR1 as SGHDT and CDR2 as YYEEEE. The CDR3 consists of 15 residues. The CDR3 sequence: CASSLSRGHQETQYF. CDR3 nucleotides: TGTGCCAGCAGCTTGTCGAGGGGGCATCAAGAGACCCAGTACTTC. Full variable domain (rest looked up from reference TRBV5-6 and TRBJ2-5): DAGVTQSPTHLIKTRGQQVTLRCSPKSGHDTVSWYQQALGQGPQFIFQYYEEEERQRGNFPDRFSGHQFPNYSSELNVNALLLGDSALYLCASSLSRGHQETQYFGPGTRLLVL.

A remark on this clonotype: A junction boundary mismatches the germline segment, possibly from a read error. The chain couples TRBV20-1 to TRBJ1-6; 8 positions match TRBD1. Germline V CDR1 and CDR2: DFQATT, SNEGSKA (reference sequence). This CDR3 contains 15 residues. CDR3 in DNA: TGCAGTGCCAGAGCTGGACAGGGAAAAAATTCACCCCTCCACTTT. Translation gives CSARAGQGKNSPLHF.

This clonotype has a handful of counts. The V and J genes are TRBV2 and TRBJ2-7; no reliable D call. The DNA end is a closer match to TRBJ2-5, so the J assignment may be wrong. The germline V gene has CDR1 SNHLY and CDR2 FYNNEI. The CDR3 totals 13 residues. CDR3 region: CASSDLRDATQYF. The CDR3 coding sequence is TGTGCCAGCAGTGACTTAAGGGATGCGACCCAGTACTTC.

The chain employs TRBV19 and TRBJ2-1; D possibly corresponds to TRBD2 (6 bases). V gave up 5 bases and J gave up 0 bases, with 11 bases separating them. This CDR3 region has 15 residues. Germline V gene data show CDR1 as LNHDA and CDR2 as SQIVND (reference sequence). The CDR3 bases are TGTGCCAGTAGTTGGAGGGCCAACTCCTACAATGAGCAGTTCTTC. Its translation: CASSWRANSYNEQFF.

This clonotype was detected a few times. CDR3 DNA: TGCAGTGCTAGCTCCCCAGGGAGGGGCCCCGTCAATTCACCCCTCCACTTT. Translating gives CSASSPGRGPVNSPLHF. J is TRBJ1-6 and V is TRBV20-1, with D possibly TRBD1 on 5 matching bases. Germline V gene sequence: CDR1 DFQATT, CDR2 SNEGSKA (reference sequence). The CDR3 runs to 17 residues. V lost 3 bases to trimming and J lost 7 bases, with 22 bases between them.

The rearrangement links TRBV11-2 to TRBJ2-3; a weak D match, TRBD2 (6 bases). Germline V gene data show CDR1 as SGHAT and CDR2 as FQNNGV. The CDR3 covers 14 residues. V was shortened by 2 bases and J by 6 bases, with 12 bases between the two germline ends. CDR3 DNA: TGTGCCAGCAGCTTATTGCGGGGAGACGATACGCAGTATTTT. Amino acid sequence: CASSLLRGDDTQYF. The whole variable domain, remainder taken from reference TRBV11-2 and TRBJ2-3, is EAGVAQSPRYKIIEKRQSVAFWCNPISGHATLYWYQQILGQGPKLLIQFQNNGVVDDSQLPKDRFSAERLKGVDSTLKIQPAKLEDSAVYLCASSLLRGDDTQYFGPGTRLTVL.

There are a few counts of this clonotype. The rearrangement joins TRBV27 to TRBJ2-7, with a tentative D call TRBD1 (5 bases). Germline V lookup: CDR1 MNHEY, CDR2 SMNVEV (reference sequence). V shed 3 bases and J shed 0 bases, with 18 bases lying between them. There are 17 residues in the CDR3. CDR3 protein: CASSFPQQEISSYEQYF. CDR3 nucleotide sequence: TGTGCCAGCAGTTTCCCCCAACAGGAAATTAGCTCCTACGAGCAGTACTTC.